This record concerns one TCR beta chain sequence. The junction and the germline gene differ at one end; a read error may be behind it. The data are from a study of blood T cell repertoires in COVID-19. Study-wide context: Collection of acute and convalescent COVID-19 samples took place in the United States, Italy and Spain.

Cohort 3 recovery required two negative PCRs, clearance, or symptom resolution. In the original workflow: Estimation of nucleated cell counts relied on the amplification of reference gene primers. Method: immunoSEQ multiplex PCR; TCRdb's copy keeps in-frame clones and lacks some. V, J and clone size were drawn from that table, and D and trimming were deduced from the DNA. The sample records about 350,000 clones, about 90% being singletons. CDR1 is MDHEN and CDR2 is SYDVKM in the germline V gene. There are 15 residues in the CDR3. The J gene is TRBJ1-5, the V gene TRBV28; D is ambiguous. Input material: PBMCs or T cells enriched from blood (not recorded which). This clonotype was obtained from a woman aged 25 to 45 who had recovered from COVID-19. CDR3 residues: CASSFSGISNQPQHF. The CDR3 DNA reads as TGTGCTAGCAGTTTTTCGGGGATCAGCAATCAGCCCCAGCATTTT.